The 22 T cell receptor beta chains reported below all come from one sample, sequenced in a study of beta chain features in type 1 diabetes. Expressed TCRB transcripts were sequenced because the entire RNA isolate underwent reverse transcription. The table came from immunoSEQ multiplex PCR; TCRdb's copy has only in-frame clones and leaves some out. The sample lists just over 600,000 clones; around 15% were seen once. Source material: naive CD4+ T cells from blood. These receptors were collected from a man between 18 and 29 years old in good health.

This chain links TRBV6-5 with TRBJ1-4; TRBD1 is a possible D gene (5 bases). Trimming took 7 bases from V and 8 from J, leaving 11 bases between them. The length of the CDR3 is 12 residues. Germline V lookup: CDR1 MNHEY, CDR2 SVGAGI. The CDR3 DNA reads as TGTGCCAGCACAGGGTTAAACGAAAAACTGTTTTTT. Translation gives CASTGLNEKLFF.

Concerning this clone itself: This CDR3 is also generated by other DNA sequences in the sample. The chain couples TRBV7-3 to TRBJ1-1, with 8 positions matching TRBD1. The CDR3 loop spans 14 amino acids. With 5 bases clipped from V and 1 base from J, the junction kept 3 bases outside the gene matches. Germline CDR1 SGHTA, CDR2 FQGTGA. The CDR3 here is CASSPGQGNTEAFF. The CDR3 DNA reads TGTGCCAGCAGCCCTGGACAGGGGAACACTGAAGCTTTCTTT.

V gene TRBV4-3 combines with J gene TRBJ2-1; 8 positions match TRBD1. The CDR3 runs 15 residues. The V gene's germline CDR1 is LGHNA and CDR2 YSLEER. V was pared by 1 base and J by 5 bases, with 4 bases of the junction left unmatched. CDR3 protein: CASSQGRTGNNEQFF. CDR3 DNA sequence: TGCGCCAGCAGCCAAGGACGGACAGGGAACAATGAGCAGTTCTTC.

The rearrangement links TRBV5-1 to TRBJ1-5; TRBD1 might be the D (5 bases). There are 20 residues in the CDR3. Germline V gene sequence: CDR1 SGHRS, CDR2 YFSETQ. Trimming left V 0 bases short and J 0 bases short, with 22 bases between. CDR3 sequence reads: CASSLGDIGAGLGSNQPQHF. As DNA, the CDR3 is TGCGCCAGCAGCTTGGGCGATATTGGGGCAGGGCTGGGTAGCAATCAGCCCCAGCATTTT.

CDR3 protein: CASSQRYRHSGANVLTF. The CDR3, as DNA: TGTGCCAGCAGCCAACGCTATCGCCACTCTGGGGCCAACGTCCTGACTTTC. V usage is TRBV7-6 and J usage is TRBJ2-6; D gene uncertain. The CDR3 is 17 residues long. Germline CDR1 reads SGHVS; CDR2 reads FNYEAQ. V was pared by 5 bases and J by 0 bases, with 14 bases between.

This clone was seen a handful of times. The chain carries TRBV30 and TRBJ1-2, with 8 bases that match TRBD1. CDR3 length equals 21 residues. Germline loops: CDR1 GTSNPN, CDR2 SVGIG (reference sequence). Trimming removed 0 bases from V and 2 bases from J; junction bases left unmatched: 23. CDR3 in amino acids: CAWSVQWPRRTGSSTNYGYTF. In DNA form, the CDR3 reads TGTGCCTGGAGTGTACAATGGCCCCGGAGGACAGGGTCTTCTACAAACTATGGCTACACCTTC.

In its sample, this clone was seen a few times. The chain has TRBV7-3 and TRBJ2-4; TRBD2 matches at 8 bases. The CDR3 is 14 amino acids. The V gene end was trimmed by 5 bases and the J gene end by 6 bases; junction bases not matched to a gene: 6. From germline, CDR1 is SGHTA and CDR2 FQGTGA. The CDR3 bases are TGTGCCAGCAGCCCCACTAGCGGAGGAAACATTCAGTACTTC. It is translated as CASSPTSGGNIQYF.

The V gene is TRBV9, the J gene TRBJ2-7; D uncertain. The CDR3 runs 11 residues. The V end lost 3 bases, the J end lost 5 bases, and 6 bases lay between the germline ends. Per the germline V gene, CDR1 is SGDLS and CDR2 is YYNGEE. CDR3 DNA: TGTGCCAGCAGCGGGGGAAACGAGCAGTACTTC. This codes for CASSGGNEQYF.

The chain recombines TRBV2 with TRBJ1-1; a possible D gene is TRBD1 (6 bases). The CDR3 is made up of 14 amino acids. Germline assignment: CDR1 SNHLY and CDR2 FYNNEI. Trimming took 6 bases from V and 4 from J, leaving 15 bases between them. Written as DNA, the CDR3 is TGTGCCAGCAGAGCACAGGGTGGGGGCACTGAAGCTTTCTTT. It translates to CASRAQGGGTEAFF.

The rearrangement uses TRBV25-1 and TRBJ2-7, with 10 bases matching TRBD2. Germline CDR1 and CDR2: MGHDK and SYGVNS. V lost 4 bases to trimming and J lost 2 bases; unmatched junction nucleotides: 11. The CDR3 contains 17 residues. CDR3 loop: CASSALTGTSAAYEQYF. Here the CDR3 DNA reads TGTGCCAGCAGTGCTCTAACCGGGACTAGCGCAGCCTACGAGCAGTACTTC.

This clone was counted between two and nine times. V usage is TRBV18 and J usage is TRBJ2-2, with 9 bases that match TRBD1. The V gene's germline CDR1 is KGHSH and CDR2 LQKENI. V lost 0 bases to trimming and J lost 1 base; unmatched junction nucleotides: 3. CDR3 length: 17 amino acids. The CDR3 region has the DNA TGTGCCAGCTCACCACCGCCGGGACAGGGGAACACCGGGGAGCTGTTTTTT. Its protein product is CASSPPPGQGNTGELFF.

The rearrangement joins TRBV18 to TRBJ2-7; the D is unclear. The CDR3 loop spans 14 amino acids. Trimming pared 4 bases from V and 4 bases from J, leaving 14 bases between. In germline, CDR1 is KGHSH, CDR2 LQKENI. DNA for the CDR3: TGTGCCAGCTCACTGGGTACTGCCGGTTACGAGCAGTACTTC. This encodes CASSLGTAGYEQYF. The full variable domain, with the rest looked up from reference TRBV18 and TRBJ2-7, is NAGVMQNPRHLVRRRGQEARLRCSPMKGHSHVYWYRQLPEEGLKFMVYLQKENIIDESGMPKERFSAEFPKEGPSILRIQQVVRGDSAAYFCASSLGTAGYEQYFGPGTRLTVT.

This clone was detected a few times. Other nucleotide sequences in the sample specify the same CDR3. V is TRBV10-3 and J is TRBJ1-2, with TRBD1 as a possible D gene (6 bases). Per germline, CDR1 ENHRY and CDR2 SYGVKD. The CDR3 has 14 amino acids. V lost 2 bases and J lost 0, with 7 bases in between. CDR3 protein: CAISERGPNYGYTF. The CDR3 nucleotides read TGTGCCATCAGTGAGCGGGGGCCTAACTATGGCTACACCTTC.

The CDR3 region is CASSLDPSRRDYGYTF. The CDR3 DNA reads as TGTGCCAGCAGCTTAGACCCCTCTAGACGGGACTATGGCTACACCTTC. The genes are TRBV11-2 and TRBJ1-2, with D unresolved. Germline CDR1 is SGHAT and CDR2 is FQNNGV. V was pared by 0 bases and J by 3 bases, with 14 bases between. CDR3 length: 16 residues.

This chain joins TRBV6-4 and TRBJ2-1; D remains unclear. Germline lookup yields CDR1 MRHNA and CDR2 SNTAGT. The CDR3 extends over 15 amino acids. Trimming removed 5 bases from V and 2 bases from J, with 13 bases in between. CDR3 in DNA: TGTGCCAGCAGTTACCGGCGGTCCCCCTACAATGAGCAGTTCTTC. Translation: CASSYRRSPYNEQFF.

This clone was counted a few times. V usage is TRBV7-6 and J usage is TRBJ2-1, with 9 bases aligning to TRBD2. The CDR3 contains 20 residues. The junction had 16 bases not matched to a gene; V was cut back by 4 bases and J by 0 bases. The V gene's germline CDR1 is SGHVS and CDR2 FNYEAQ. For the CDR3, the DNA is TGTGCCAGCAGCTCTCGGGGTAGCGGGAGCTACACCAGCTCCTACAATGAGCAGTTCTTC. It encodes CASSSRGSGSYTSSYNEQFF.

The chain employs TRBV29-1 and TRBJ1-3; the D is unclear. The germline CDR1 and CDR2 sequences are SQVTM and ANQGSEA. V was pared by 3 bases and J by 0 bases, with 6 bases between. CDR3 length equals 13 residues. In nucleotides, the CDR3 is TGCAGCGTTGATGGGTCCTCTGGAAACACCATATATTTT. Translated: CSVDGSSGNTIYF.

On this clone itself: Additional DNA sequences in this sample encode the identical CDR3. J is TRBJ2-1 and V is TRBV4-3; TRBD2 agrees at 7 bases. The CDR3 extends over 16 amino acids. CDR1 LGHNA and CDR2 YSLEER come from the germline V gene. J was trimmed by 0 bases and V by 4 bases; bases with no gene match: 6. Here the CDR3 reads CASSRGGGDSYNEQFF. The CDR3 DNA sequence: TGCGCCAGCAGCCGAGGTGGGGGGGACTCCTACAATGAGCAGTTCTTC.

This clone has just a few counts. The rearrangement links TRBV5-1 to TRBJ2-1, with D tentatively TRBD2 (6 bases). Trimming took 4 bases from V and 0 from J, leaving 11 bases between them. The CDR3 consists of 15 residues. CDR1 is SGHRS, CDR2 YFSETQ, per germline. CDR3 protein: CASSRESGSYNEQFF. The CDR3 coding sequence is TGCGCCAGCAGCCGGGAGTCGGGCTCCTACAATGAGCAGTTCTTC.

This clone was recorded a few times. The rearrangement joins TRBV7-2 to TRBJ2-1, with a possible D match to TRBD2 (6 bases). Germline V CDR1 and CDR2: SGHTA, FQGNSA. The CDR3 extends over 16 amino acids. V lost 0 bases, J lost 14 bases, and 23 bases lay in between. The CDR3 DNA reads as TGTGCCAGCAGCTTAGCCCCGTCGGAGGGCAGGGTGTTGGAGTTCTTC. This encodes CASSLAPSEGRVLEFF.

V usage is TRBV5-1 and J usage is TRBJ2-1; D may be TRBD2 (6 bases). The V gene's germline CDR1 is SGHRS and CDR2 YFSETQ. V was clipped by 0 bases and J by 5 bases, with 12 bases between them. The length of the CDR3 is 15 residues. The CDR3 region has the DNA TGCGCCAGCAGCTTGGCCTTAACTAGCAACAATGAGCAGTTCTTC. Protein: CASSLALTSNNEQFF.

This clone turned up a few times. The chain employs TRBV4-1 and TRBJ1-4; D gene ambiguous. V shed 4 bases and J shed 8 bases, with 14 bases lying between them. The CDR3 length is 14 residues. Germline CDR1 MGHRA, CDR2 YSYEKL. The CDR3 nucleotides read TGCGCCAGCAGCCTGCGGGCCTCGTGGGAAAAACTGTTTTTT. It specifies CASSLRASWEKLFF.